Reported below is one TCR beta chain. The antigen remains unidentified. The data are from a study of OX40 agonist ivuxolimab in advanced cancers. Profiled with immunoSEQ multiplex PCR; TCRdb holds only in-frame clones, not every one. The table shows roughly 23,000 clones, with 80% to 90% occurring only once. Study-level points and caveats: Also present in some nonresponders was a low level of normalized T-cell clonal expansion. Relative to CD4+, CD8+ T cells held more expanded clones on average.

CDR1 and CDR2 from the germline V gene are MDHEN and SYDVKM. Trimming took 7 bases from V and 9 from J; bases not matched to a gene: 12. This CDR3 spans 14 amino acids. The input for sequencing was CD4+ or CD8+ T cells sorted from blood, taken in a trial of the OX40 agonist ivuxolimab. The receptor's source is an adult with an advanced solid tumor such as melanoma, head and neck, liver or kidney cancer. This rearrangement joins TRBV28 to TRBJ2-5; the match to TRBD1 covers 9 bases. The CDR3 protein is CASNLQGAREPQYF. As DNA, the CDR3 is TGTGCCAGCAATCTACAGGGGGCTCGAGAACCCCAGTACTTC.